This TCR beta chain was recorded in a study of cytomegalovirus exposure and HLA in healthy donors. V lost 4 bases and J 0 bases, leaving 15 bases between the germline ends. CDR1 is SGDLS and CDR2 is YYNGEE in the germline V gene. The CDR3 contains 16 residues. At collection, donors were nominally healthy, but unrecorded immune exposures were probable. The PCR used 60 Vbeta and 13 Jbeta primers. Clones were sequenced by immunoSEQ multiplex PCR, and TCRdb holds only the in-frame ones, with some missing. The sample holds more than 65,000 clones, around 76% seen once. The chain joins TRBV9 to TRBJ2-3; D possibly corresponds to TRBD2 (6 bases). This TCR was recovered from a man aged 18 to 30 in good health and CMV-seropositive. The sample comprised PBMCs. CDR3 sequence: CASSFAGTQSTDTQYF. The CDR3 nucleotides are TGTGCCAGCAGCTTCGCCGGGACTCAAAGCACAGATACGCAGTATTTT. The whole variable domain, filled in from reference TRBV9 and TRBJ2-3, reads DSGVTQTPKHLITATGQRVTLRCSPRSGDLSVYWYQQSLDQGLQFLIQYYNGEERAKGNILERFSAQQFPDLHSELNLSSLELGDSALYFCASSFAGTQSTDTQYFGPGTRLTVL.